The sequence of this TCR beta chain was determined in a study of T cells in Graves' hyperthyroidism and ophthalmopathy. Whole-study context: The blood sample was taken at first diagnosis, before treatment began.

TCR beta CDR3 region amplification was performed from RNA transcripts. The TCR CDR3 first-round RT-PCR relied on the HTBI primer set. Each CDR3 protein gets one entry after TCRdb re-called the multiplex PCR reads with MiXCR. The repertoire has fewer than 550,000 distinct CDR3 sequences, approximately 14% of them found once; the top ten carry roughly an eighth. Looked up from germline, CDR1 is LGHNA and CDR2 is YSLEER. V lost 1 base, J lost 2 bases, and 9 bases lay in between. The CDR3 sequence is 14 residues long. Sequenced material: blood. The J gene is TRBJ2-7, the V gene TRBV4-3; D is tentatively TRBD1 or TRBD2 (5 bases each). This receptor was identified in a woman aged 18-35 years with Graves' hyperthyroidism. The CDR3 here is CASSQAQGPYEQYF. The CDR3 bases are TGCGCCAGCAGCCAAGCCCAGGGACCCTACGAGCAGTACTTC.